The sequence of this T cell receptor (beta chain) was determined in a study of blood T cell repertoires in COVID-19. Overall study context: The United States, Italy and Spain supplied acute and convalescent COVID-19 samples. The analysed material was cDNA or gDNA that came from T cells, B-cell-depleted T cells, or PBMCs.

How the authors handled the data: Counts of nucleated cells, estimated from reference gene primer amplification, were obtained. Using immunoSEQ multiplex PCR, the repertoire was profiled, and TCRdb retains in-frame clones only, with some absent. The V and J calls and the clone size are those of that table, but D and trimming were determined from the DNA. The sample yields approximately 240,000 clones, around 82% seen once. The CDR3 spans 15 residues. Germline CDR1 is KGHSH and CDR2 is LQKENI. Trimming pared 4 bases from V and 2 bases from J, leaving 12 bases between. The sequence was collected from a woman aged 25 to 45 who had recovered from COVID-19. Sequencing was carried out using peripheral blood. The chain uses TRBV18 and TRBJ1-5, with a tentative D call TRBD1 (6 bases). The CDR3 nucleotides read TGTGCCAGCTCACGGTCACAGGGTCGCAATCAGCCCCAGCATTTT. This gives the protein CASSRSQGRNQPQHF.